These T cell receptor beta chains were read from a single sample in a study of blood T cell repertoires in COVID-19. The protocol was immunoSEQ multiplex PCR, while the TCRdb copy is restricted to in-frame clones and leaves out a portion. The repertoire holds around 60,000 clones, with more than 70% as singletons. Material: peripheral blood. Receptors were obtained from a man between 65 and 85 years old with acute or convalescent COVID-19. Each CDR3 is given with its conserved first and last residue. Each record gives: J gene, D gene, V gene, clone size, CDR3 DNA, CDR3 protein. D genes are given only for firm matches. Clone size is not always given. Where it is, it says once, few, many or a class for expanded clones.

J: TRBJ1-5
D: .
V: TRBV2
size: .
DNA: TGTGCCAGCCGGGGTGGACTTTCAAATCAGCCCCAGCATTTT
CDR3: CASRGGLSNQPQHF

J: TRBJ2-7
D: TRBD2
V: TRBV29-1
size: .
DNA: TGCAGCGTTGTTTCCGCGGGGGGGTACGAGCAGTACTTC
CDR3: CSVVSAGGYEQYF

J: TRBJ1-5
D: TRBD1
V: TRBV27
size: .
DNA: TGTGCCAGCAGTTTATGGGGCAGGGGGGATCAGCCCCAGCATTTT
CDR3: CASSLWGRGDQPQHF

J: TRBJ2-1
D: TRBD1
V: TRBV5-1
size: .
DNA: TGCGCCAGCAGCTTGGGGGGCCGGGACAGGGGGCCCCATGAGCAGTTCTTC
CDR3: CASSLGGRDRGPHEQFF

J: TRBJ1-4
D: TRBD1
V: TRBV5-8
size: once
DNA: TGTGCCAGCAGCCCCGGCAACAGGGGATATGAAAAACTGTTTTTT
CDR3: CASSPGNRGYEKLFF

J: TRBJ1-6
D: .
V: TRBV5-1
size: .
DNA: TGCGCCAGCAGCGGGCCCACAGGGAGAAGTTCACCCCTCCACTTT
CDR3: CASSGPTGRSSPLHF

J: TRBJ1-1
D: TRBD1
V: TRBV7-9
size: .
DNA: TGTGCCAGCAGCTCTCCGGGACAGGGGGCTATAGCTTTCTTT
CDR3: CASSSPGQGAIAFF

J: TRBJ2-6
D: .
V: TRBV4-1
size: .
DNA: TGCGCCAGCAGCCAAGATTCCGGACATGGGTCTGGGGCCAACGTCCTGACTTTC
CDR3: CASSQDSGHGSGANVLTF

J: TRBJ2-7
D: TRBD2
V: TRBV4-3
size: .
DNA: TGCGCCAGCAGCCAAGATTGGCAGGGACTAGCGGGGGGCCTAGCCTACGAGCAGTACTTC
CDR3: CASSQDWQGLAGGLAYEQYF

J: TRBJ2-3
D: .
V: TRBV7-2
size: .
DNA: TGTGCCAGCAGCTTCGAGCGGATCACAGATACGCAGTATTTT
CDR3: CASSFERITDTQYF

J: TRBJ2-7
D: .
V: TRBV7-8
size: .
DNA: TGTGCCAGCAGCCTCTACGCCTACGAGCAGTACTTC
CDR3: CASSLYAYEQYF

J: TRBJ1-1
D: .
V: TRBV12-3/TRBV12-4
size: .
DNA: TGTGCCAGCTCAGGTCACACTGAAGCTTTCTTT
CDR3: CASSGHTEAFF

J: TRBJ2-1
D: TRBD1
V: TRBV2
size: few
DNA: TGTGCCAGCAGAGAGACAGGGGGTAAATCCTACAATGAGCAGTTCTTC
CDR3: CASRETGGKSYNEQFF

J: TRBJ1-5
D: .
V: TRBV7-2
size: .
DNA: TGTGCCAGCAGCTTAGGGCTCAATAGCAATCAGCCCCAGCATTTT
CDR3: CASSLGLNSNQPQHF

J: TRBJ1-3
D: .
V: TRBV5-4
size: few
DNA: TGTGCCTCATGCGGAGCGGGAAACACCATATATTTT
CDR3: CASCGAGNTIYF

J: TRBJ1-1
D: .
V: TRBV9
size: .
DNA: TGTGCCAGCAGCGTTCAACAGAACACTGAAGCTTTCTTT
CDR3: CASSVQQNTEAFF

J: TRBJ1-6
D: .
V: TRBV19
size: few
DNA: TGTGCCAGTAGTGACATGAGCTCCTATAATTCACCCCTCCACTTT
CDR3: CASSDMSSYNSPLHF

J: TRBJ1-6
D: TRBD1
V: TRBV28
size: .
DNA: TGTGCCAGCAGTTTATACGGGACAGGGCCCCGGTATAATTCACCCCTCCACTTT
CDR3: CASSLYGTGPRYNSPLHF

J: TRBJ1-1
D: .
V: TRBV7-9
size: .
DNA: TGTGCCAGCAGCTTAGTGGGGGGAGGTGGGGCTGAAGCTTTCTTT
CDR3: CASSLVGGGGAEAFF

J: TRBJ2-1
D: TRBD2
V: TRBV27
size: .
DNA: TGTGCCAGCAGTTTAAGCGGGGGGAGCAATGAGCAGTTCTTC
CDR3: CASSLSGGSNEQFF

J: TRBJ1-1
D: .
V: TRBV7-9
size: few
DNA: TGTGCCAGCAGCCGGATGACAGCAAATAGGGACACTGAAGCTTTCTTT
CDR3: CASSRMTANRDTEAFF

J: TRBJ1-4
D: .
V: TRBV18
size: once
DNA: TGTGCCAGCCGAGAGGGGGAGACTTCTAATGAAAAACTGTTTTTT
CDR3: CASREGETSNEKLFF

J: TRBJ2-7
D: .
V: TRBV5-1
size: .
DNA: TGCGCCAGCAGGCCGGTAGAGGGTGTGTCCTACGAGCAGTACTTC
CDR3: CASRPVEGVSYEQYF

J: TRBJ2-5
D: .
V: TRBV4-2
size: .
DNA: TGTGCCAGCAGCCAAGATCGGCAAGAGACCCAGTACTTC
CDR3: CASSQDRQETQYF

J: TRBJ2-5
D: TRBD2
V: TRBV4-1
size: .
DNA: TGCGCCAGCAGCCACCCGGGACTAGCGGGGGAAGAGACCCAGTACTTC
CDR3: CASSHPGLAGEETQYF

J: TRBJ1-2
D: .
V: TRBV4-1
size: .
DNA: TGCGCCAGCAGCCGCGCTTTACAGGACCTTAACTATGGCTACACCTTC
CDR3: CASSRALQDLNYGYTF

J: TRBJ1-2
D: .
V: TRBV5-1
size: .
DNA: TGCGCCAGCAGCTTGGGTGGACAATCTTGGGGGCTTTTC
CDR3: CASSLGGQSWGLF

J: TRBJ2-5
D: .
V: TRBV18
size: .
DNA: TGTGCCAGCTCGCCTACCACTACCTACGCTCCGGGCGGGGAGACCCAGTACTTC
CDR3: CASSPTTTYAPGGETQYF

J: TRBJ2-7
D: TRBD1
V: TRBV5-6
size: .
DNA: TGTGCCAGCAGCTCGACAGGGGACGAGCAGTACTTC
CDR3: CASSSTGDEQYF

J: TRBJ2-7
D: TRBD2
V: TRBV6-2/TRBV6-3
size: .
DNA: TGTGCCAGCAGTTACGCAACGGGGGGACTTACCTACGAGCAGTACTTC
CDR3: CASSYATGGLTYEQYF

J: TRBJ2-3
D: TRBD1
V: TRBV19
size: .
DNA: TGTGCCAGTACCCACACAGGGGTGGCAGATACGCAGTATTTT
CDR3: CASTHTGVADTQYF

J: TRBJ1-1
D: .
V: TRBV7-9
size: .
DNA: TGTGCCAGCAGCTATTCGTCCTCCTCTGAAGCTTTCTTT
CDR3: CASSYSSSSEAFF

J: TRBJ1-2
D: TRBD1
V: TRBV6-2/TRBV6-3
size: .
DNA: TGTGCCAGCAGTTACTGGACAGGGGATGGCTACACCTTC
CDR3: CASSYWTGDGYTF

J: TRBJ2-2
D: .
V: TRBV5-1
size: .
DNA: TGCGCCAGCAAGGGGCCCGCATACGCCGGGGAGCTGTTTTTT
CDR3: CASKGPAYAGELFF

J: TRBJ1-4
D: TRBD1
V: TRBV7-2
size: .
DNA: TGTGCCAGCAGCTTAGACGGGACAGGGAGGGGTGAAAAACTGTTTTTT
CDR3: CASSLDGTGRGEKLFF

J: TRBJ2-5
D: .
V: TRBV5-5
size: .
DNA: TGTGCCAGCAGCCCTTGGAGGGCGCGAGAGACCCAGTACTTC
CDR3: CASSPWRARETQYF

J: TRBJ1-5
D: .
V: TRBV10-1
size: .
DNA: TGCGCCAGCCCCCCAGGGGCATATAGCAATCAGCCCCAGCATTTT
CDR3: CASPPGAYSNQPQHF

J: TRBJ2-6
D: .
V: TRBV24-1
size: .
DNA: TGTGCCACCAGTGATGCCAGAACCTCTGGGGCCAACGTCCTGACTTTC
CDR3: CATSDARTSGANVLTF

J: TRBJ2-5
D: .
V: TRBV18
size: .
DNA: TGTGCCAGCTCACGCACAGAAGGACAGTCGGAGACCCAGTACTTC
CDR3: CASSRTEGQSETQYF

J: TRBJ1-4
D: .
V: TRBV11-2
size: .
DNA: TGTGCCAGCAGTCCCCTCTTACGGACACGAGAAAAACTGTTTTTT
CDR3: CASSPLLRTREKLFF

J: TRBJ1-3
D: .
V: TRBV20-1
size: .
DNA: TGCAGTGCCGAGTCTGGAAACACCATATATTTT
CDR3: CSAESGNTIYF

J: TRBJ1-3
D: .
V: TRBV30
size: many
DNA: TGTGCCTGGAGAAAGAACAGGGCCTCTGGAAACACCATATATTTT
CDR3: CAWRKNRASGNTIYF

J: TRBJ2-1
D: TRBD2
V: TRBV27
size: .
DNA: TGTGCCAGCAGTGCCCTCGGACTAGGACACGCGGTTGGCTCCTACAATGAGCAGTTCTTC
CDR3: CASSALGLGHAVGSYNEQFF

J: TRBJ1-2
D: TRBD1
V: TRBV4-1
size: .
DNA: TGCGCCAGCAGCCTGGGACAGGGTGGCTACACCTTC
CDR3: CASSLGQGGYTF

J: TRBJ2-1
D: .
V: TRBV5-4
size: .
DNA: TGTGCCAGCAGCTTCATCCTGACACGTACGTACAATGTCCGCATCAATGAGCAGTTCTTC
CDR3: CASSFILTRTYNVRINEQFF

J: TRBJ1-4
D: .
V: TRBV4-3
size: .
DNA: TGCGCCAGCAGCCAATCCGGTGCAACTAATGAAAAACTGTTTTTT
CDR3: CASSQSGATNEKLFF

J: TRBJ2-2
D: TRBD1
V: TRBV12-3/TRBV12-4
size: .
DNA: TGTGCCAGCAATGACAGGGGCGGGGAGCTGTTTTTT
CDR3: CASNDRGGELFF

J: TRBJ1-6
D: TRBD1
V: TRBV7-9
size: .
DNA: TGTGCCAGCAGCCACGAGGGACAGGGGGCGGATAATTCACCCCTCCACTTT
CDR3: CASSHEGQGADNSPLHF

J: TRBJ2-2
D: .
V: TRBV24-1
size: many
DNA: TGTGCCACCAGTGGGGGTCCCCGGGGGAACACCGGGGAGCTGTTTTTT
CDR3: CATSGGPRGNTGELFF

J: TRBJ2-4
D: .
V: TRBV28
size: .
DNA: TGTGCCAGCAGTTTATCCGGCGGAGCGTGGAACATTCAGTACTTC
CDR3: CASSLSGGAWNIQYF

J: TRBJ2-3
D: .
V: TRBV9
size: .
DNA: TGTGCCAGCAGCTCGACCCTGACAGTCGCAGATACGCAGTATTTT
CDR3: CASSSTLTVADTQYF

J: TRBJ1-1
D: .
V: TRBV28
size: few
DNA: TGTGCCAGCAGTTCAGAGGGGCGAATCGGGAGGAACACTGAAGCTTTCTTT
CDR3: CASSSEGRIGRNTEAFF

J: TRBJ2-7
D: TRBD1
V: TRBV5-1
size: .
DNA: TGCGCCAGCAGCTTGGGGAGCAGCGGAAACAGGGGAACCTACGAGCAGTACTTC
CDR3: CASSLGSSGNRGTYEQYF

J: TRBJ2-1
D: TRBD2
V: TRBV29-1
size: .
DNA: TGCAGCGTTGAAGATCGCGGGAGGTCCTACAATGAGCAGTTCTTC
CDR3: CSVEDRGRSYNEQFF

J: TRBJ2-3
D: TRBD1
V: TRBV2
size: .
DNA: TGTGCCAGCAGCGAACAGGGGCACCTCACAGATACGCAGTATTTT
CDR3: CASSEQGHLTDTQYF

J: TRBJ2-2
D: .
V: TRBV27
size: once
DNA: TGTGCCAGCAGTTTCCGGGGCGGGGAGCTGTTTTTT
CDR3: CASSFRGGELFF

J: TRBJ2-7
D: .
V: TRBV5-1
size: .
DNA: TGCGCCAGCAGCTTAGGCGGGGGCCTCTCCTACGAGCAGTACTTC
CDR3: CASSLGGGLSYEQYF

J: TRBJ2-1
D: .
V: TRBV5-8
size: .
DNA: TGTGCCAGCATTATAAGGGGGGGCTACAATGAGCAGTTCTTC
CDR3: CASIIRGGYNEQFF

J: TRBJ2-7
D: .
V: TRBV6-5
size: few
DNA: TGTGCCAGCAGTTACGTAGGGGTTAGTTCCTACGAGCAGTACTTC
CDR3: CASSYVGVSSYEQYF

J: TRBJ2-6
D: TRBD1
V: TRBV5-5
size: .
DNA: TGTGCCAGCAGCTCGACAGGGGGCCCTGGGGCCAACGTCCTGACTTTC
CDR3: CASSSTGGPGANVLTF